A single sample is the source of the 32 T cell receptor beta chains below, sequenced in a study of cytotoxic CD8 clonotypes in ibrutinib-treated CLL (TCRdb year 2021). Libraries were made using the immunoSEQ multiplex PCR assay. TCRdb's version of the immuneACCESS table is confined to in-frame rearrangements and falls short of the full clone set. An unresolved V gene accounts for under half of the shortfall where checked; the remainder is of unknown origin. The sample has roughly 11,000 clones on record, 81% of them singletons. 20% to 25% of the sample belongs to the ten largest clones. This specimen's time point label, per the study, means: progressive disease on ibrutinib. Sequencing used PBMCs, obtained at disease progression, from a patient treated with ibrutinib. The receptors were gathered from a human donor with chronic lymphocytic leukemia.

V usage is TRBV5-6 and J usage is TRBJ2-2; a weak D match, TRBD2 (6 bases). Trimming cost V 0 bases and J 5 bases, with 17 bases left between them. The CDR3 extends over 17 amino acids. Germline V CDR1 and CDR2: SGHDT, YYEEEE. This CDR3 reads CASSLVVGGRSTGELFF. The CDR3 region has the DNA TGTGCCAGCAGCTTGGTTGTTGGGGGGAGAAGTACCGGGGAGCTGTTTTTT. The entire variable domain, with the rest obtained from reference TRBV5-6 and TRBJ2-2, is as follows: DAGVTQSPTHLIKTRGQQVTLRCSPKSGHDTVSWYQQALGQGPQFIFQYYEEEERQRGNFPDRFSGHQFPNYSSELNVNALLLGDSALYLCASSLVVGGRSTGELFFGEGSRLTVL.

The chain couples TRBV28 to TRBJ2-1; D gene unclear. The CDR3 is 12 amino acids. The germline V gene has CDR1 MDHEN and CDR2 SYDVKM. V lost 4 bases and J lost 9, with 10 bases in between. The CDR3 nucleotides read TGTGCCAGCAGTTCGCCAAATGCTGAGCAGTTCTTC. Residues: CASSSPNAEQFF.

This chain uses TRBV28 with TRBJ2-7; D uncertain. Looked up from germline, CDR1 is MDHEN and CDR2 is SYDVKM. CDR3 length: 13 amino acids. The V end was cut by 8 bases, the J end by 2 bases, with 13 bases between. DNA for the CDR3: TGTGCCAGCTTACGAGAGGTACCCTACGAGCAGTACTTC. Its protein is CASLREVPYEQYF.

V is TRBV10-2 and J is TRBJ2-5; no reliable D call. In germline, CDR1 is WSHSY, CDR2 SAAADI. V was shortened by 8 bases and J by 1 base, with 14 bases between the two germline ends. The CDR3 is made up of 14 amino acids. Here the CDR3 DNA reads TGCGCCAGCTCGGTCGCTGACCTCCAAGAGACCCAGTACTTC. It yields the protein CASSVADLQETQYF.

The rearrangement uses TRBV28 and TRBJ1-1; TRBD1 matches at 7 bases. V was clipped by 3 bases and J by 1 base; unmatched bases: 17. CDR1 MDHEN and CDR2 SYDVKM come from the germline V gene. The CDR3 spans 19 residues. The CDR3 reads CASSFWGYYPGTANTEAFF. As DNA, the CDR3 is TGTGCCAGCAGTTTTTGGGGCTACTACCCCGGGACAGCGAACACTGAAGCTTTCTTT. The entire variable domain, with the rest obtained from reference TRBV28 and TRBJ1-1, is as follows: DVKVTQSSRYLVKRTGEKVFLECVQDMDHENMFWYRQDPGLGLRLIYFSYDVKMKEKGDIPEGYSVSREKKERFSLILESASTNQTSMYLCASSFWGYYPGTANTEAFFGQGTRLTVV.

This chain joins TRBV2 and TRBJ2-3; D is uncertain. The germline CDR1 and CDR2 sequences are SNHLY and FYNNEI. V was pared by 2 bases and J by 2 bases, with 8 bases between. The CDR3 covers 14 residues. The CDR3 spells CASSERPLTDTQYF. In nucleotides, the CDR3 is TGTGCCAGCAGTGAACGGCCTCTCACAGATACGCAGTATTTT.

This clone is medium-sized in the sample. The V call is TRBV28, the J call TRBJ2-1; TRBD2 might be the D (5 bases). CDR1 and CDR2 from the germline V gene are MDHEN and SYDVKM. Trimming removed 9 bases from V and 0 bases from J, with 15 bases in between. The CDR3 length is 15 residues. The CDR3 protein is CASQVGSGSYNEQFF. The CDR3 DNA reads as TGTGCCAGTCAAGTGGGGAGTGGCTCCTACAATGAGCAGTTCTTC.

The rearrangement uses TRBV19 and TRBJ2-1; D gene ambiguous. V lost 4 bases to trimming and J lost 6 bases, with 16 bases between them. Germline V CDR1 and CDR2: LNHDA, SQIVND (reference sequence). This CDR3 region has 15 residues. CDR3 protein: CASSRTPLVINEQFF. DNA for the CDR3: TGTGCCAGTAGTAGAACTCCCCTTGTCATCAATGAGCAGTTCTTC.

The rearrangement uses TRBV10-3 and TRBJ2-7; TRBD1 aligns across 11 bases. CDR3 length: 15 residues. J was trimmed by 4 bases and V by 0 bases; bases with no gene match: 2. CDR1 and CDR2 (germline): ENHRY, SYGVKD. CDR3 DNA: TGTGCCATCAGTGAGTCCGGACAGGGGGCTTACGAGCAGTACTTC. It yields the protein CAISESGQGAYEQYF.

The chain couples TRBV30 to TRBJ2-7, with D perhaps TRBD1 or TRBD2 (6 bases each). The CDR3 contains 15 residues. Trimming took off 0 bases at V and 3 bases at J, with 15 bases between the two ends. The germline CDR1 and CDR2 sequences are GTSNPN and SVGIG (reference sequence). The DNA for the CDR3 is TGTGCCTGGAGTGTACGGGGGACAACGCTCTACGAGCAGTACTTC. This encodes CAWSVRGTTLYEQYF.

In this sample, this clone turned up once. The V and J genes are TRBV5-1 and TRBJ2-1, with 13 positions matching TRBD2. Germline values: CDR1 SGHRS, CDR2 YFSETQ. After removal of 4 bases from V and 8 bases from J, the junction contained 3 bases not matched to a gene. The CDR3 runs to 14 residues. The CDR3, as DNA: TGCGCCAGCAGCAGCGGACTAGCGGGAGATGAGCAGTTCTTC. This translates into CASSSGLAGDEQFF.

The chain recombines TRBV11-3 with TRBJ2-2, with TRBD1 matching over 7 bases. In germline, CDR1 is SGHNT, CDR2 YENEEA. This CDR3 region has 17 residues. V was clipped by 5 bases and J by 0 bases; unmatched bases: 9. CDR3: CASSLGVGQTNTGELFF. The CDR3 DNA is TGTGCCAGCAGCCTTGGGGTGGGACAGACGAACACCGGGGAGCTGTTTTTT.

The CDR3 DNA reads as TGTGCCACCCGATTGGAGGCGGGAGTCTACAATGAGCAGTTCTTC. It translates to CATRLEAGVYNEQFF. The J gene is TRBJ2-1, the V gene TRBV6-5; the match to TRBD2 covers 7 bases. This CDR3 contains 15 residues. CDR1 and CDR2 (germline): MNHEY, SVGAGI. Unmatched junction bases numbered 12, after V lost 10 bases and J lost 3 bases.

J is TRBJ1-5 and V is TRBV6-1; possible D gene TRBD1, 5 bases. Germline lookup yields CDR1 MNHNS and CDR2 SASEGT. V was cut by 1 base and J by 2 bases, with 12 bases left in between. This CDR3 is built from 16 residues. DNA of the CDR3: TGTGCCAGCAGTGAAGACGAGGGGAGTGGCAATCAGCCCCAGCATTTT. It encodes CASSEDEGSGNQPQHF.

The chain combines TRBV14 with TRBJ1-3; D not certain. Trimming pared 1 base from V and 3 bases from J, leaving 10 bases between. This CDR3 is 15 amino acids long. Germline CDR1 reads SGHDN; CDR2 reads FVKESK. CDR3 in amino acids: CASSQGTAFGNTIYF. For the CDR3, the DNA is TGTGCCAGCAGCCAAGGGACGGCCTTTGGAAACACCATATATTTT.

This clone was seen more than once but under ten times. The chain recombines TRBV6-5 with TRBJ1-1; 8 nucleotides match TRBD1. Germline V gene sequence: CDR1 MNHEY, CDR2 SVGAGI. The V segment lost 0 bases and the J segment 5 bases; nucleotides outside the gene matches: 8. The CDR3 has 16 residues. The CDR3 spells CASSYSPQGVGTEAFF. CDR3 bases: TGTGCCAGCAGTTACTCCCCACAGGGGGTCGGGACTGAAGCTTTCTTT.

V gene TRBV29-1 combines with J gene TRBJ1-4, with D uncertain. Trimming took 4 bases from V and 1 from J, leaving 4 bases between them. CDR1 SQVTM and CDR2 ANQGSEA come from the germline V gene. CDR3 length: 12 amino acids. Here the CDR3 DNA reads TGCAGCGTTGGAGAAACTAATGAAAAACTGTTTTTT. Translation gives CSVGETNEKLFF.

V and J are TRBV28 and TRBJ2-7; D tentatively fits TRBD1 or TRBD2 (5 bases each). In germline, CDR1 is MDHEN, CDR2 SYDVKM. Trimming removed 6 bases at V and 5 bases at J, with 11 bases between. The CDR3 is made up of 12 amino acids. Here the CDR3 DNA reads TGTGCCAGCAGCGGGAAGGGGAACGAGCAGTACTTC. It translates to CASSGKGNEQYF. Full variable domain (remainder filled in from reference TRBV28 and TRBJ2-7): DVKVTQSSRYLVKRTGEKVFLECVQDMDHENMFWYRQDPGLGLRLIYFSYDVKMKEKGDIPEGYSVSREKKERFSLILESASTNQTSMYLCASSGKGNEQYFGPGTRLTVT.

J is TRBJ2-1 and V is TRBV5-1; maybe TRBD2 (6 bases). Germline V gene lookup returns CDR1 SGHRS and CDR2 YFSETQ. Trimming shortened V by 3 bases and J by 5 bases, and 12 bases separated the two germline ends. The length of the CDR3 is 14 residues. The CDR3 loop reads CASSSGLINNEQFF. The CDR3 DNA reads as TGCGCCAGCAGCTCCGGACTAATCAACAATGAGCAGTTCTTC.

This chain connects TRBV19 to TRBJ1-1, with D possibly being TRBD1 (5 bases). Per germline, CDR1 LNHDA and CDR2 SQIVND (reference sequence). V shed 5 bases and J shed 1 base, with 11 bases lying between them. CDR3 length: 14 residues. In DNA form, the CDR3 reads TGTGCCAGTAGTGCCCGGGGCCCGAACACTGAAGCTTTCTTT. Translated, it gives CASSARGPNTEAFF. The full variable domain, with the rest looked up from reference TRBV19 and TRBJ1-1, is DGGITQSPKYLFRKEGQNVTLSCEQNLNHDAMYWYRQDPGQGLRLIYYSQIVNDFQKGDIAEGYSVSREKKESFPLTVTSAQKNPTAFYLCASSARGPNTEAFFGQGTRLTVV.

The chain joins TRBV11-2 to TRBJ2-2; 9 bases agree with TRBD2. This CDR3 has 20 amino acids. Germline trimming cut 0 bases from V and 2 bases from J; bases unmatched to any gene: 13. Germline values: CDR1 SGHAT, CDR2 FQNNGV. CDR3 sequence (DNA): TGTGCCAGCAGCTTAGAAGTTAGCGGGAGACCCGGGGGCAACACCGGGGAGCTGTTTTTT. Amino acid sequence: CASSLEVSGRPGGNTGELFF.

The rearrangement links TRBV19 to TRBJ1-5; D ambiguous. From germline, CDR1 is LNHDA and CDR2 SQIVND (reference sequence). Trimming took off 5 bases at V and 0 bases at J, with 14 bases between the two ends. The CDR3 is 16 residues long. The DNA of the CDR3 is TGTGCCAGTAGTTCCGGGTCCACGGGTAGCAATCAGCCCCAGCATTTT. Amino acid sequence: CASSSGSTGSNQPQHF.

The chain recombines TRBV21-1 with TRBJ2-1; whether TRBD2, the table's D call, matches the DNA was not checked. TRBV21-1 is labeled a pseudogene. The CDR3 runs to 14 residues. CDR3 amino acids: CASMRGRAHNEQFF. The CDR3 nucleotides read TGTGCCAGCATGAGGGGGAGGGCCCACAATGAGCAGTTCTTC.

This clone was counted between two and nine times. The rearrangement links TRBV6-1 to TRBJ2-7, with unresolved D. The V end lost 10 bases, the J end lost 2 bases, and 9 bases lay between the germline ends. The germline V gene encodes CDR1 MNHNS and CDR2 SASEGT. The CDR3 has 11 residues. Here the CDR3 DNA reads TGTGCCACCTTGGCCCCCTACGAGCAGTACTTC. Its protein product is CATLAPYEQYF.

The sample holds one count of this clone. The CDR3 region has the DNA TGTGCCACGGAAGGGGGGAGCTCCTACAATGAGCAGTTCTTC. Translation: CATEGGSSYNEQFF. The gene calls are TRBV5-4 and TRBJ2-1, with D perhaps assigned TRBD1 or TRBD2 (6 bases each). Trimming stripped 9 bases from V and 0 bases from J, with 13 bases between. Germline loops: CDR1 SGHNT, CDR2 YYREEE (reference sequence). The CDR3 has 14 amino acids.

The chain has TRBV11-3 and TRBJ2-3; the D is unclear. V lost 6 bases and J lost 15, with 16 bases in between. There are 11 residues in the CDR3. The germline gives CDR1 SGHNT, CDR2 YENEEA. CDR3 coding DNA: TGTGCCAGCAGTATGGGCTTTAATCTTTATTTT. Its protein is CASSMGFNLYF.

The chain combines TRBV2 with TRBJ2-2; D is uncertain. Per the germline V gene, CDR1 is SNHLY and CDR2 is FYNNEI. CDR3 length equals 14 residues. Between the trimmed V and J ends, which lost 2 bases and 3 bases, there was a span of 7 bases. The DNA of the CDR3 is TGTGCCAGCAGTGAAAGGTGGGACACCGGGGAGCTGTTTTTT. Amino acid sequence: CASSERWDTGELFF.

This clone was counted a single time. J is TRBJ2-7 and V is TRBV4-1, with D unclear. V lost 0 bases, J lost 6 bases, and 12 bases lay in between. Germline V gives CDR1 MGHRA, CDR2 YSYEKL. CDR3 length: 14 amino acids. The CDR3 spells CASSQEELGREQYF. Here the CDR3 DNA reads TGCGCCAGCAGCCAAGAAGAGTTAGGGCGCGAGCAGTACTTC.

V is TRBV10-2 and J is TRBJ2-2, with 12 positions matching TRBD1. CDR3 size: 18 residues. The ends lost 0 bases at V and 2 bases at J; junction bases unmatched: 4. The germline gives CDR1 WSHSY, CDR2 SAAADI. CDR3 DNA: TGCGCCAGCAGTGAGTCAGGGACAGGGGGCTTAAACACCGGGGAGCTGTTTTTT. Translating gives CASSESGTGGLNTGELFF.

The V call is TRBV19, the J call TRBJ2-5, with D unresolved. CDR1 is LNHDA and CDR2 is SQIVND in the germline V gene (reference sequence). This CDR3 has 13 residues. V lost 5 bases and J 6 bases, leaving 13 bases between the germline ends. DNA for the CDR3: TGTGCCAGTAGTGTGGGCGACTCTCAGACCCAGTACTTC. Translation gives CASSVGDSQTQYF.

The genes are TRBV27 and TRBJ2-3, with 9 bases fitting TRBD2. There are 15 residues in the CDR3. V shed 2 bases, J shed 7 bases, and the junction held 7 bases outside the gene matches. Germline lookup yields CDR1 MNHEY and CDR2 SMNVEV (reference sequence). The CDR3 spells CASSLGSGSLNTQYF. The CDR3 DNA reads TGTGCCAGCAGTTTAGGTAGCGGGAGTTTAAATACGCAGTATTTT.

Here the CDR3 reads CASSQDVRTGDINEQFF. The CDR3, as DNA: TGTGCCAGCAGCCAAGACGTGCGGACAGGGGACATCAATGAGCAGTTCTTC. The chain couples TRBV4-2 to TRBJ2-1; 9 bases line up with TRBD1. Trimming at V came to 0 bases and at J to 6 bases, leaving 9 bases not matched to a gene. The germline CDR1 and CDR2 sequences are LGHNA and YNFKEQ. The CDR3 runs 17 residues.